Given below is one T cell receptor (beta chain) in context. This sample stems from a study of shared clonotypes between healthy human individuals. Germline V gives CDR1 MNHEY, CDR2 SVGAGI. Trimming took 5 bases from V and 0 from J, leaving 8 bases between them. The length of the CDR3 is 15 residues. The assay was immunoSEQ multiplex PCR, and TCRdb's table has in-frame clones only and misses some. The top ten hold about 0.34% of the sample, which has fewer than 2.5 million clones, approximately 94% seen once. The receptor comes from a man between 18 and 35 years old in good health. Some clones in this sample may be carry-over from other donors' samples. The gene calls are TRBV6-5 and TRBJ1-6, with D unresolved. The sequencing input was naive CD4+ T cells from PBMCs. As for subset: CD45RA+ positively selected. The CDR3 DNA reads as TGTGCCAGCAGTCAGGCTCTCTCCTATAATTCACCCCTCCACTTT. Its translation: CASSQALSYNSPLHF.